Below, one T cell receptor (beta chain) is given with its context. Antigen unknown. This sample is drawn from a study of cytomegalovirus exposure and HLA in healthy donors. Study-wide findings and caveats: Altogether, more than 150 TCR beta chains were recorded as cytomegalovirus-associated. It was taken for granted in presence/absence analyses that sequencing depth across donors was roughly uniform. Most of the TCR beta V segments (in an earlier analysis) were productive either about 87% or about 30% of the time. As immune exposure information, only CMV serostatus was available.

CDR1 SGDLS and CDR2 YYNGEE come from the germline V gene. V was pared by 4 bases and J by 2 bases, with 5 bases of the junction left unmatched. The CDR3 has 17 amino acids. 13 Jbeta primers and 60 Vbeta primers were used for the PCR. TCRdb's table, derived via immunoSEQ multiplex PCR, lists solely in-frame clones and lacks some. The sample lists more than 95,000 clones; around 80% were seen once. The source of this sequence is a woman between 18 and 30 years old in good health and CMV-seropositive. The chain uses TRBV9 and TRBJ2-6, with 11 bases aligning to TRBD1. Sequencing input: PBMCs. DNA for the CDR3: TGTGCCAGCAGCCCTCGGACAGGGGGCGCTGGGGCCAACGTCCTGACTTTC. Residues: CASSPRTGGAGANVLTF.